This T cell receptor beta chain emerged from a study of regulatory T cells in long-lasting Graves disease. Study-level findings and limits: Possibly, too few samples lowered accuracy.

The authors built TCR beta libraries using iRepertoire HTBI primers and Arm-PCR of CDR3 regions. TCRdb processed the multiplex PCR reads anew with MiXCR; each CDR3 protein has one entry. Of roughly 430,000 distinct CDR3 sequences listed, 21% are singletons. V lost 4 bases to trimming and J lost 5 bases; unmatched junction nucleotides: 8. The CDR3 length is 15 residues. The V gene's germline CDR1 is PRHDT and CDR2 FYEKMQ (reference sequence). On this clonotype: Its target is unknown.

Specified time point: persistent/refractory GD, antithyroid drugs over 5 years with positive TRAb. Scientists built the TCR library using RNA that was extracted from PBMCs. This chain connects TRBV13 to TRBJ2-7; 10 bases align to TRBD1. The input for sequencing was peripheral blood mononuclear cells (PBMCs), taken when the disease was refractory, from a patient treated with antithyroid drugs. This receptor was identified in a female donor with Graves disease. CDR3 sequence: CASSYRDRGTDEQYF. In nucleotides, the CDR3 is TGTGCCAGCAGCTACCGGGACAGGGGAACGGACGAGCAGTACTTC.